This T cell receptor beta chain emerged from a study of tumor-infiltrating lymphocytes in primary liver carcinoma. Germline V gives CDR1 SGHNT, CDR2 YENEEA. This CDR3 region has 14 residues. Priming with a constant-region primer yielded TCR beta cDNA from around 0.45 ug total RNA. Libraries for TCR beta were built through three nested multiplex PCR rounds, which together made up a slightly modified ARM-PCR procedure. Amplification in the first two PCR rounds was performed using TRBV1-TRBV30 forward primers and a C-beta reverse primer for about 10 cycles each. TCRdb re-called the multiplex PCR reads with MiXCR, one entry per CDR3 protein. The data contain under 200,000 distinct CDR3 sequences, 70% to 90% of them singletons. Total RNA and DNA came together from around 20-30 mg of bulk tissue without cell sorting. Remarks on this clonotype: The junction shows a germline mismatch at one end, possibly a read error.

The sequencing sample was made of tumor tissue from primary liver carcinoma. The clonotype was recovered from a man aged 35 to 55 with primary liver carcinoma and hepatitis B virus infection. The chain couples TRBV11-3 to TRBJ1-3; 7 nucleotides line up with TRBD1. The CDR3 DNA reads as TGTGCCAGCTCGACAGGGATATCCGGAAGCACCATATATTTT. It yields the protein CASSTGISGSTIYF.